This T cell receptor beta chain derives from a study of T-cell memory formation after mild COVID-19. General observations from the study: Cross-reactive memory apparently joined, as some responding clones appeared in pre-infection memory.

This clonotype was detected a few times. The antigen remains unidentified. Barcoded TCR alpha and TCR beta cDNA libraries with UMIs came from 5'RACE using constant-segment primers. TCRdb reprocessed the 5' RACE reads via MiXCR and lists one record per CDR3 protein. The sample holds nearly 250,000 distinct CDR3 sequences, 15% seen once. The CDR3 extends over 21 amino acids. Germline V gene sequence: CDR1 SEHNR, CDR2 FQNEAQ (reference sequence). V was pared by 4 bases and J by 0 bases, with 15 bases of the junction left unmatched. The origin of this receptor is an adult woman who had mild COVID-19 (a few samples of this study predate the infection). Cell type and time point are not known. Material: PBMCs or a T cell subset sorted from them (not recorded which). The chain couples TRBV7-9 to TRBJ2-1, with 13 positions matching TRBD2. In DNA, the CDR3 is TGTGCCAGCAGCTCCCTCCTGGGGACTAGCGGGATCCAAAGCTCCTACAATGAGCAGTTCTTC. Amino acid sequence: CASSSLLGTSGIQSSYNEQFF.